These 20 T cell receptor beta chains originate from one sample sequenced in a study of vaccination and CD4 T cells after COVID-19. The antigens these receptors bind are not known. Treatment meaning: approximately 11-day PBMC culture with coronavirus spike peptide pools or control peptides (ViraFEST assay). Cultured CD4+ T cell DNA underwent sequencing with the Oncomine TCR Beta short-read assay. TCRdb reprocessed the PCR reads via MiXCR and lists one record per CDR3 protein. The profile shows some 9,900 distinct CDR3 sequences, over 30% of them singletons. The sequencing used CD4+ T cells from blood, cultured in vitro, collected after SARS-CoV-2 vaccination. These receptors all come from a human donor who had recovered from COVID-19.

By share of the sample, this clonotype is medium-sized (0.01 to 0.1%). This rearrangement joins TRBV24-1 to TRBJ1-5, with 8 bases aligning to TRBD1. From germline, CDR1 is KGHDR and CDR2 SFDVKD. The CDR3 is made up of 16 amino acids. With 3 bases clipped from V and 3 bases from J, the junction kept 6 bases outside the gene matches. As DNA, the CDR3 is TGTGCCACCAGTGATGCTTCGGGACAGGACAATCAGCCCCAGCATTTT. This codes for CATSDASGQDNQPQHF.

This clonotype has only a few counts. The gene calls are TRBV20-1 and TRBJ2-7, with TRBD2 matching over 7 bases. Germline V lookup: CDR1 DFQATT, CDR2 SNEGSKA (reference sequence). This CDR3 spans 12 amino acids. V was clipped by 2 bases and J by 4 bases; unmatched bases: 2. This CDR3 is CSARLAVYEQYF. The CDR3 DNA follows: TGCAGTGCTAGACTAGCGGTTTACGAGCAGTACTTC.

V is TRBV6-1 and J is TRBJ1-5; D is undetermined. Germline loops: CDR1 MNHNS, CDR2 SASEGT. The V and J ends lost 3 bases and 4 bases respectively, with 13 bases between them. This CDR3 comprises 15 residues. In DNA form, the CDR3 reads TGTGCCAGCAGTGATTTCGGACGGGAAAATCAGCCCCAGCATTTT. It translates to CASSDFGRENQPQHF.

This clonotype showed up just a few times. The rearrangement uses TRBV19 and TRBJ2-1; D is undetermined. Trimming removed 6 bases at V and 10 bases at J, with 10 bases between. The CDR3 is made up of 11 amino acids. Germline V gene sequence: CDR1 LNHDA, CDR2 SQIVND (reference sequence). The CDR3 bases are TGTGCCAGTAGATGGGTGGGCGAGCAGTTCTTC. Its translation: CASRWVGEQFF.

This clonotype was seen only a few times. The genes are TRBV27 and TRBJ2-3, with D perhaps assigned TRBD1 or TRBD2 (6 bases each). CDR1 and CDR2 (germline): MNHEY, SMNVEV (reference sequence). V shed 7 bases and J shed 3 bases, with 17 bases lying between them. This CDR3 has 15 amino acids. The chain's CDR3 is CASTEWGARTDTQYF. The DNA of the CDR3 is TGTGCCAGCACCGAATGGGGGGCAAGAACAGATACGCAGTATTTT.

By share, this clonotype counts as medium-sized. The V and J genes are TRBV5-6 and TRBJ1-1; perhaps TRBD1 as D (6 bases). The CDR3 is 16 amino acids. V lost 1 base and J 1 base, leaving 14 bases between the germline ends. Germline V gives CDR1 SGHDT, CDR2 YYEEEE. CDR3 DNA sequence: TGTGCCAGCAGCTTGTTGGGGGGGGGCGGGAACACTGAAGCTTTCTTT. Its protein product is CASSLLGGGGNTEAFF.

The gene calls are TRBV7-8 and TRBJ2-1; D unresolved. CDR1 is SGHVS, CDR2 FQNEAQ, per germline. The CDR3 length is 14 residues. V dropped 3 bases and J dropped 5 bases, with 11 bases sitting between them. In DNA, the CDR3 is TGTGCCAGCAGCTTCCCACCAAACCACAATGAGCAGTTCTTC. Its translation is CASSFPPNHNEQFF.

In its sample, this clonotype is large. The V gene is TRBV7-2, the J gene TRBJ1-2, with a possible D match to TRBD1 (6 bases). Trimming left V 0 bases short and J 6 bases short, with 14 bases between. Looked up from germline, CDR1 is SGHTA and CDR2 is FQGNSA. This CDR3 region has 15 residues. DNA of the CDR3: TGTGCCAGCAGCTTAGCGTTGGCGGGGGGGCATGGCTACACCTTC. Translated: CASSLALAGGHGYTF.

The chain recombines TRBV24-1 with TRBJ2-3; TRBD2 agrees at 8 bases. Germline CDR1 KGHDR, CDR2 SFDVKD. CDR3 length: 20 residues. Trimming took 7 bases from V and 2 from J; bases not matched to a gene: 22. CDR3 in amino acids: CATRTTIRREAGEDTDTQYF. The CDR3 DNA reads TGTGCCACCAGGACGACGATCCGACGGGAAGCGGGAGAAGACACAGATACGCAGTATTTT.

This chain uses TRBV19 with TRBJ2-1, with D hard to call. Trimming left V 1 base short and J 6 bases short, with 13 bases between. The CDR3 runs 15 residues. Germline V gene lookup returns CDR1 LNHDA and CDR2 SQIVND (reference sequence). CDR3 DNA sequence: TGTGCCAGTAGTATAGTTAAGTCAGGACGCAATGAGCAGTTCTTC. Protein: CASSIVKSGRNEQFF. The full variable domain, with the rest looked up from reference TRBV19 and TRBJ2-1, is DGGITQSPKYLFRKEGQNVTLSCEQNLNHDAMYWYRQDPGQGLRLIYYSQIVNDFQKGDIAEGYSVSREKKESFPLTVTSAQKNPTAFYLCASSIVKSGRNEQFFGPGTRLTVL.

This rearrangement joins TRBV19 to TRBJ2-3, with 14 bases aligning to TRBD2. This CDR3 has 16 residues. CDR1 is LNHDA and CDR2 is SQIVND in the germline V gene (reference sequence). The V gene end was trimmed by 6 bases and the J gene end by 4 bases; junction bases not matched to a gene: 6. CDR3 in DNA: TGTGCCAGTAGCAGGACTAGCGGGAGGCCCGCAGATACGCAGTATTTT. It yields the protein CASSRTSGRPADTQYF. The full variable domain, in which reference TRBV19 and TRBJ2-3 provide the parts outside the CDR3, is DGGITQSPKYLFRKEGQNVTLSCEQNLNHDAMYWYRQDPGQGLRLIYYSQIVNDFQKGDIAEGYSVSREKKESFPLTVTSAQKNPTAFYLCASSRTSGRPADTQYFGPGTRLTVL.

By its share, this clonotype is medium-sized (0.01 to 0.1%). The rearrangement joins TRBV7-9 to TRBJ2-7; D is perhaps TRBD1 or TRBD2 (6 bases each). From germline, CDR1 is SEHNR and CDR2 FQNEAQ (reference sequence). V was clipped by 11 bases and J by 5 bases, with 16 bases between them. This CDR3 has 12 residues. The CDR3 loop is CAWGDTRDEQYF. For the CDR3, the DNA is TGTGCCTGGGGGGACACAAGGGACGAGCAGTACTTC.

This sequence joins TRBV11-2 and TRBJ2-1, with no clear D. Germline lookup yields CDR1 SGHAT and CDR2 FQNNGV. CDR3 length: 15 amino acids. The V and J ends lost 2 bases and 7 bases respectively, with 15 bases between them. The CDR3 reads CASSLSRTSSNEQFF. As DNA, the CDR3 is TGTGCCAGCAGCTTAAGTAGGACCTCCTCGAATGAGCAGTTCTTC.

J is TRBJ2-1 and V is TRBV20-1; weak D call: TRBD2 (6 bases). The CDR3 length is 17 residues. Trimming removed 0 bases at V and 2 bases at J, with 17 bases between. The germline CDR1 and CDR2 sequences are DFQATT and SNEGSKA (reference sequence). The CDR3 DNA is TGCAGTGCTAGAGATCTTGCGTCCGGGGGACCCTACAATGAGCAGTTCTTC. This sequence encodes CSARDLASGGPYNEQFF.

This chain links TRBV27 with TRBJ2-2; 10 bases fit TRBD1. CDR1 and CDR2 (germline): MNHEY, SMNVEV (reference sequence). The V gene end was trimmed by 6 bases and the J gene end by 7 bases; junction bases not matched to a gene: 8. CDR3 length: 15 residues. As DNA, the CDR3 is TGTGCCAGCAGGGGACAGGGGAGGATCGGCGGGGAGCTGTTTTTT. Its translation: CASRGQGRIGGELFF.

This clonotype has more than one count but fewer than ten. The chain couples TRBV6-4 to TRBJ2-5; 8 nucleotides agree with TRBD2. With V trimmed by 6 bases and J by 1 base, 13 bases remained unmatched. Germline assignment: CDR1 MRHNA and CDR2 SNTAGT. The CDR3 contains 17 residues. This CDR3 is CASRRNFAGGLQETQYF. The CDR3 nucleotides are TGTGCCAGCAGACGAAACTTCGCGGGAGGACTCCAAGAGACCCAGTACTTC.

CDR3 region: CASVRDRGGETQYF. The CDR3 DNA reads TGTGCCAGCGTCCGGGACAGGGGAGGAGAGACCCAGTACTTC. The chain links TRBV6-1 to TRBJ2-5; 10 bases are a match to TRBD1. The V segment lost 8 bases and the J segment 4 bases; nucleotides outside the gene matches: 7. Germline CDR1 and CDR2: MNHNS and SASEGT. The CDR3 extends over 14 amino acids.

The chain employs TRBV24-1 and TRBJ1-2; tentatively, D is TRBD1 (5 bases). The germline V gene has CDR1 KGHDR and CDR2 SFDVKD. The CDR3 is made up of 15 amino acids. V shed 7 bases and J shed 0 bases, with 14 bases lying between them. CDR3 sequence: CATRGRDGTNYGYTF. The DNA for the CDR3 is TGTGCCACCAGGGGACGGGACGGAACTAACTATGGCTACACCTTC.

The J gene is TRBJ2-7, the V gene TRBV7-2; 9 bases fit TRBD1. This CDR3 region has 15 residues. CDR1 and CDR2 from the germline V gene are SGHTA and FQGNSA. V gave up 5 bases and J gave up 3 bases; unmatched junction bases: 8. This CDR3 is CASSATPGQGYEQYF. Written as DNA, the CDR3 is TGTGCCAGCAGCGCCACCCCGGGACAGGGCTACGAGCAGTACTTC.

By sample fraction, this clonotype is medium-sized. This chain joins TRBV20-1 and TRBJ1-4; 7 bases agree with TRBD1. Germline-derived CDR1 and CDR2 are DFQATT and SNEGSKA (reference sequence). Unmatched junction bases numbered 6, after V lost 3 bases and J lost 8 bases. The CDR3 has 13 amino acids. The CDR3, as DNA: TGCAGTGCTAGTCCGCAGGGGGGCGAAAAACTGTTTTTT. As protein: CSASPQGGEKLFF.